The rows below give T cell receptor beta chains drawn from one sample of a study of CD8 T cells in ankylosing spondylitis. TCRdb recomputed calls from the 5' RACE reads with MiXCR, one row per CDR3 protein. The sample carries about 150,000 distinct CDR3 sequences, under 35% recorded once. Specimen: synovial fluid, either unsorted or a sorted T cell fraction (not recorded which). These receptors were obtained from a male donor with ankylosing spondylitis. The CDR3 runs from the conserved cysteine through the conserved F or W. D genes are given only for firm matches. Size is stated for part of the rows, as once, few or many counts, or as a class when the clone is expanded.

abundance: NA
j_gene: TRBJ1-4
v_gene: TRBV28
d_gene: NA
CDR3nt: TGTGCCAGCAGTCCCCTGGGGGGGGGGAAGGAAAAACTGTTTTTT
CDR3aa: CASSPLGGGKEKLFF

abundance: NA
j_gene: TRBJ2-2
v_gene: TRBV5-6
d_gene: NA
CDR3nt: TGTGCCAGCAGCTTCAGGATGACAGGGAACACCGGGGAGCTGTTTTTT
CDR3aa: CASSFRMTGNTGELFF

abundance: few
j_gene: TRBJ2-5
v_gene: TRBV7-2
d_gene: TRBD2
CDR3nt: TGTGCCAGCAGCTACCGAGCGGGAGTGGTGGAGACCCAGTACTTC
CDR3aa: CASSYRAGVVETQYF

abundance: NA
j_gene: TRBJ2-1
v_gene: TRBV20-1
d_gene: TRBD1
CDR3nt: TGCAGTGCTTTTAAAGGGACAGCCACCTACAATGAGCAGTTCTTC
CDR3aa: CSAFKGTATYNEQFF

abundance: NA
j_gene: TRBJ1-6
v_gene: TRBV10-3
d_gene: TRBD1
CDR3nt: TGTGCCATCTTGGGGACAGGGAGCTCCTATAATTCACCCCTCCACTTT
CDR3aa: CAILGTGSSYNSPLHF

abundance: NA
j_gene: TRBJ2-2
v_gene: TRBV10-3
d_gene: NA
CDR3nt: TGTGCCATCAGAAACACCGGGGAGCTGTTTTTT
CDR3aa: CAIRNTGELFF

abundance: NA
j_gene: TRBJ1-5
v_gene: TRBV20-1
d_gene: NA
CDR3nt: TGCAGTGCTAGATGGGCAGCCTACGGCAATCAGCCCCAGCATTTT
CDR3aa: CSARWAAYGNQPQHF

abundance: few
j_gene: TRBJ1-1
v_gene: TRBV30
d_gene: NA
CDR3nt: TGTGCCTGGAGTGTAGAAGGAGCATTTCGAGCTTTCTTT
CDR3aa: CAWSVEGAFRAFF

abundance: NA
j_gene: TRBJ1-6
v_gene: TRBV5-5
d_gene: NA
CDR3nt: TGTGCCAGCAGCTTATTAATACAGGGCTTTGTGGTTCCCCTCCACTTT
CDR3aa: CASSLLIQGFVVPLHF

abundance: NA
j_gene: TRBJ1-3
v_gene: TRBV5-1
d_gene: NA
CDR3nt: TGCGCCAGCAGCCAGGGTAACTCTGGAAACACCATATATTTT
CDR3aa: CASSQGNSGNTIYF

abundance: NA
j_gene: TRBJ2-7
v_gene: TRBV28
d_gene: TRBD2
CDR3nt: TGTGCCAGCAGTGCGAGCGGGAGGCCCCCCTACGAGCAGTACTTC
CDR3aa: CASSASGRPPYEQYF

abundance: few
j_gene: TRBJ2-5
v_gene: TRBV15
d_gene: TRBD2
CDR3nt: TGTGCCACCAGCAGAGATCCTAGTGGCGGGGGCCAAGAGACCCAGTACTTC
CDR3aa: CATSRDPSGGGQETQYF

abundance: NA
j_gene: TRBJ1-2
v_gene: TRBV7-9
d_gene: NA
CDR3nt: TGTGCCAGCAGCTTAGTAGGTGGAGGGGTGGATGGCTACACCTTC
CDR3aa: CASSLVGGGVDGYTF

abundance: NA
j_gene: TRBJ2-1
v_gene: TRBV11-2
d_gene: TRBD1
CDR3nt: TGTGCCAGCAGCGCTCTTACAGGGGCCTCGCGGTTCTTC
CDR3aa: CASSALTGASRFF

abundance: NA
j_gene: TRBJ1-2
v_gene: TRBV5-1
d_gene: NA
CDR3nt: TGCGCCAGCAGCCAATTTTCCGGGCGTGGCTACACCTTC
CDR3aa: CASSQFSGRGYTF

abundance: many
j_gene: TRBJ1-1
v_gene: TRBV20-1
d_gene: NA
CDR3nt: TGCAGTGCTGGCGGGCCTCTAGGCCCTGAAGCTTTCTTT
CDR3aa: CSAGGPLGPEAFF

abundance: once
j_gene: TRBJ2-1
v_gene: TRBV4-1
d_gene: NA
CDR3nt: TGCGCCAGCAGCCAAGGCGGGTCTCCCTACAATGAGCAGTTCTTC
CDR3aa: CASSQGGSPYNEQFF

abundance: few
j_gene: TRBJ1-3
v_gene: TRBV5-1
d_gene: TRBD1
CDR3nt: TGCGCCAGCAGCCCAGGGGGCGCAGGAAACACCATATATTTT
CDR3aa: CASSPGGAGNTIYF

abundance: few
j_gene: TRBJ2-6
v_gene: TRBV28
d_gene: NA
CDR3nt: TGTGCCAGCAGGGGCCCCTTGGGGGGGGCCAACGTCCTGACTTTC
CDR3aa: CASRGPLGGANVLTF

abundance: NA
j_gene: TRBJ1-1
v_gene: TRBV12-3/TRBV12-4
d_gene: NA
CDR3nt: TGTGCCAGCAGTTTAGGCGGCCATCCGAACACTGAAGCTTTCTTT
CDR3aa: CASSLGGHPNTEAFF

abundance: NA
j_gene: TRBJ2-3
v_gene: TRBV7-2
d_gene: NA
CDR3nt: TGTGCCAGCAGCTTTGACAGGCGAGGGGCAGATACGCAGTATTTT
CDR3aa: CASSFDRRGADTQYF

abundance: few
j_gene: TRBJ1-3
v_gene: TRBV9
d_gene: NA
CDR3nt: TGTGCCAGCAGCCCCCCCCCGTGGAGGGGAAACACCATATATTTT
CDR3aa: CASSPPPWRGNTIYF

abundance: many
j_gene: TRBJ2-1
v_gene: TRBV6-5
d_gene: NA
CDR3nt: TGTGCCAGCAGATACGACCCAGGGGAGGCCAATGAGCAGTTCTTC
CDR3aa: CASRYDPGEANEQFF

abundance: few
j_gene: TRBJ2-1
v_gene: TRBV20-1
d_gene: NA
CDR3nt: TGCAGTGCTAGAGATGGGAGGAAGAGCTCCTACAATGAGCAGTTCTTC
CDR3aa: CSARDGRKSSYNEQFF

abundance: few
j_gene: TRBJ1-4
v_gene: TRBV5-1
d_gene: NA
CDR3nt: TGCGCCAGCAGCGGGTCGACAACTAATGAAAAACTGTTTTTT
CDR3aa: CASSGSTTNEKLFF

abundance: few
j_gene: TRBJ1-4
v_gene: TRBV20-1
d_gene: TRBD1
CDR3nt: TGCAGTGCTACGGGACAGGGGGCCGGAACTAATGAAAAACTGTTTTTT
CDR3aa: CSATGQGAGTNEKLFF

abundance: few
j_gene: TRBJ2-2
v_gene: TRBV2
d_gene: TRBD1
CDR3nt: TGTGCCAGCAGCGTCCGGGACAGTAAGCTGTTTTTT
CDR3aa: CASSVRDSKLFF

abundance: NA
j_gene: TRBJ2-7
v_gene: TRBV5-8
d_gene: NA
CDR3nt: TGTGCCAGCAGCCCACCCGGTCCGGGGCTTGGTGAGCAGTACTTC
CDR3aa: CASSPPGPGLGEQYF

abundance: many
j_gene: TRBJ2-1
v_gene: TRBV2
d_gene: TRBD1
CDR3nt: TGTGCCAGCAGTCCCGGGACAGGGGGCGGTGAGCAGTTCTTC
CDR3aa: CASSPGTGGGEQFF

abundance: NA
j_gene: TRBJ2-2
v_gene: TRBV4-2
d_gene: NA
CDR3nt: TGTGCCAGCAGCCCCGAGTCCGGGGGTCACGCGAACACCGGGGAGCTGTTTTTT
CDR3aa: CASSPESGGHANTGELFF

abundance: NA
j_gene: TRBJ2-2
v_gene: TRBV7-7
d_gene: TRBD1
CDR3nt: TGTGCCAGCAGCTTGGACAGGGGGCCCGGGGAGCTGTTTTTT
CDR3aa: CASSLDRGPGELFF

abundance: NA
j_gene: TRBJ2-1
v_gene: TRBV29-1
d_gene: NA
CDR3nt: TGCAGCGTTGGACCTGGGGGACTTCTCTTC
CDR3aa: CSVGPGGLLF

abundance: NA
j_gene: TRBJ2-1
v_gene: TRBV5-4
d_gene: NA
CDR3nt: TGTGCCAGCAGCTTGGAACCGGGCGCCTACAATGAGCAGTTCTTC
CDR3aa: CASSLEPGAYNEQFF

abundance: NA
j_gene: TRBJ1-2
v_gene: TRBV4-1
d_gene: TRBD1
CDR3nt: TGCGCCAGCAGCCAAGAGGGACAGCGACATGGCTACACCTTC
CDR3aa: CASSQEGQRHGYTF

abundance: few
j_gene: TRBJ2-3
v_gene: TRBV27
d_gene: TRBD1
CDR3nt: TGTGCCAGTTCCTTCGGGACAGGGGGCACAGATACGCAGTATTTT
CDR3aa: CASSFGTGGTDTQYF

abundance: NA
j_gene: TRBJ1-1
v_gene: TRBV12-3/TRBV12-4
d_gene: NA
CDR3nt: TGTGCCAGCAGTTCGGACCGGCGGGCTTTCTTT
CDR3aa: CASSSDRRAFF

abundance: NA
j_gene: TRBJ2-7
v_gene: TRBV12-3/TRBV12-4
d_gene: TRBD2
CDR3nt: TGTGCCAGCAGTTTAAGGACTAGCGGGGGGGCCTTGAACGAGCAGTACTTC
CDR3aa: CASSLRTSGGALNEQYF

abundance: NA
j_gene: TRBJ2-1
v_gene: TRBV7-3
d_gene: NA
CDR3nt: TGTGCCAGCAGCCCATCGGGTCCCTTC
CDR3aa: CASSPSGPF

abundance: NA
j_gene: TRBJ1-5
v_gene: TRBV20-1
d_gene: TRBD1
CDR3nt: TGCAGTGCTGGACAGGGATGGGAACAGCCCCAGCATTTT
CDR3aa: CSAGQGWEQPQHF

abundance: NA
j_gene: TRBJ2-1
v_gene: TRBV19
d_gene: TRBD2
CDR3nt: TGTGCCAGTAGTAAGTTTAGCGGGAGTCGGAATGAGCAGTTCTTC
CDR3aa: CASSKFSGSRNEQFF

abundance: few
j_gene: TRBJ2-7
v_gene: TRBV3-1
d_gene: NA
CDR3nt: TGTGCCAGCAGCCAAGTCAAGGGCGAGCAGTACTTC
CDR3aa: CASSQVKGEQYF

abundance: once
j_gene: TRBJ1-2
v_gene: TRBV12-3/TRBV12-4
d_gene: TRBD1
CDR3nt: TGTGCCAGCAGTTGGGGGGGACAGGGAGCAGAGGGCTACACCTTC
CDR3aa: CASSWGGQGAEGYTF

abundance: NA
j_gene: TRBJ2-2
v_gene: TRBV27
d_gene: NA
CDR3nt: TGTGCCAGCAGGGCCGCGACCGGGGAGCTGTTTTTT
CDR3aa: CASRAATGELFF